These T cell receptor beta chains were read from a single sample in a study of monozygotic twins with inflammatory bowel disease. Each CDR3 protein gets one entry in TCRdb, which reprocessed the 5' RACE reads and gives no DNA. In total, the table holds 88,000 or so distinct CDR3 sequences. The sample taken for sequencing was blood. The receptors derive from a human donor with ulcerative colitis or Crohn's disease, or a healthy co-twin of an affected twin (not recorded which). The CDR3 runs from the conserved cysteine through the conserved F or W.

TRBJ1-3 | TRBV15 | CATSAHGNTIYF
TRBJ2-2 | TRBV5-5 | CASTLGPTLSGTGELFF
TRBJ1-5 | TRBV6-1 | CASSPIGAEDQPQHF
TRBJ2-1 | TRBV3-1 | CASSQDGSGGVNEQFF
TRBJ2-5 | TRBV5-4 | CASSRTGTKETQYF
TRBJ1-5 | TRBV7-2 | CASSLPGTKQPQHF
TRBJ1-1 | TRBV4-1 | CASSHTRDRGGNTEAFF
TRBJ2-3 | TRBV6-5 | CASSYYRASGTDTQYF
TRBJ2-1 | TRBV4-1 | CASSQERPSSYNEQFF
TRBJ1-1 | TRBV12-3/TRBV12-4 | CASSLRGDEAFF
TRBJ1-1 | TRBV7-8 | CASSLRGVNTEAFF
TRBJ1-2 | TRBV3-1 | CASSLSTVYGYTF
TRBJ2-7 | TRBV7-8 | CASSSPRQASEQYF
TRBJ2-2 | TRBV12-5 | CASGLSSGELFF
TRBJ1-2 | TRBV5-1 | CASSSNRVLLDGYTF
TRBJ1-4 | TRBV12-3/TRBV12-4 | CASSSGRGESELFF
TRBJ2-4 | TRBV7-9 | CASSLGRGGSKNIQYF
TRBJ2-7 | TRBV27 | CASGLSAYEQYF
TRBJ2-7 | TRBV12-2 | CASRLAEVGCEQYF
TRBJ2-5 | TRBV27 | CASSLSAQGSQYF
TRBJ2-3 | TRBV5-1 | CASSRTRLAGGSDTQYF
TRBJ1-4 | TRBV14 | CASSQGLALNEKLFF
TRBJ2-2 | TRBV7-9 | CASSEGHPNTGELFF
TRBJ1-5 | TRBV5-5 | CASSALLGRAQHF
TRBJ2-7 | TRBV20-1 | CSARRTSGFYEQYF
TRBJ2-7 | TRBV6-2/TRBV6-3 | CASSRAGSYEQYF
TRBJ2-4 | TRBV7-8 | CASSLGRQRSKNIQYF
TRBJ2-7 | TRBV20-1 | CSASVQGTGEQYF
TRBJ2-5 | TRBV5-1 | CASSLDWAGRQETQYF
TRBJ2-3 | TRBV5-1 | CASRPTGADTQYF
TRBJ1-1 | TRBV5-1 | CASSFSGQGGTEAFF
TRBJ2-7 | TRBV11-3 | CASSRMGGGDEQYF
TRBJ1-1 | TRBV7-9 | CASSPRGDRLNTEAFF
TRBJ1-4 | TRBV4-1 | CASSLDRDTGNEKLFF
TRBJ2-7 | TRBV7-8 | CASSLVGGALSYEQYF
TRBJ2-1 | TRBV10-3 | CAINSGTIYNEQFF
TRBJ2-1 | TRBV7-9 | CASSEWLDAGEPFF